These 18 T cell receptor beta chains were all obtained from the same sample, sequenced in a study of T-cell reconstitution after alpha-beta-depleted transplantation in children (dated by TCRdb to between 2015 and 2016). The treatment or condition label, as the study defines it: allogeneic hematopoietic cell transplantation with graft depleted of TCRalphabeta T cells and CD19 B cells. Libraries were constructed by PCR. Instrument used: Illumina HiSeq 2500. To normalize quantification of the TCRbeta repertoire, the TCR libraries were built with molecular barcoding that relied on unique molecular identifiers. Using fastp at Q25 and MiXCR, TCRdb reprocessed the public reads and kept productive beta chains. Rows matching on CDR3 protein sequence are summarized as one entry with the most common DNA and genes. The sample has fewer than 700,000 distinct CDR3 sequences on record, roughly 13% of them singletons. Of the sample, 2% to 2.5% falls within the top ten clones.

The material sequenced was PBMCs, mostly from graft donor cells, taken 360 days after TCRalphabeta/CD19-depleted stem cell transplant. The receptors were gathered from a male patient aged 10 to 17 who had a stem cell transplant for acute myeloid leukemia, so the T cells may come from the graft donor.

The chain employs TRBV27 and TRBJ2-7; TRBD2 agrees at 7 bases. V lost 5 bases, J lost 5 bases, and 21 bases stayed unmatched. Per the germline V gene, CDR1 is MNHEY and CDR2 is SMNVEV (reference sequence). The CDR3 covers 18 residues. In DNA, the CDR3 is TGTGCCAGCAGTAAAAAACCCCATGGACTAGAGCGGAGAAACGAGCAGTACTTC. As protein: CASSKKPHGLERRNEQYF.

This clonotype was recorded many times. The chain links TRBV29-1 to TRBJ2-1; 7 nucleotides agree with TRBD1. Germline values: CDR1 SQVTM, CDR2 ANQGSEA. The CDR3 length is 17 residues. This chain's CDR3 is CREKGQRHFRSYNEQFF. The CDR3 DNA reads TGCAGAGAAAAGGGACAGAGACATTTTCGCTCCTACAATGAGCAGTTCTTC.

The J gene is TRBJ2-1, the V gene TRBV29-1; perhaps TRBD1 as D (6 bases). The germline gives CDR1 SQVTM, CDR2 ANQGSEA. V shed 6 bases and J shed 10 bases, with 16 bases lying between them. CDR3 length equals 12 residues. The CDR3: CSVHRVSGEQFF. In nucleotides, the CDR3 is TGCAGCGTCCACAGGGTTAGTGGCGAGCAGTTCTTC.

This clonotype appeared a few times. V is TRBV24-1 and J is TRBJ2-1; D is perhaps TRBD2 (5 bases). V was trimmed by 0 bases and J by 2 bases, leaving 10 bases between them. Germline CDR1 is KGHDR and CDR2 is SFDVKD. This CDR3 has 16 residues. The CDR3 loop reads CATSDLNSGTYNEQFF. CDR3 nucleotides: TGTGCCACCAGTGATTTGAACAGCGGAACCTACAATGAGCAGTTCTTC.

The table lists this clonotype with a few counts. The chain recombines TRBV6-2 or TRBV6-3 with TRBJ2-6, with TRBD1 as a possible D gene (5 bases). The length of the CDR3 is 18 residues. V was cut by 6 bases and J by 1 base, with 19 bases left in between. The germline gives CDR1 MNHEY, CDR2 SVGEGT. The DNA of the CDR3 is TGTGCCAGCAGCCCACCCCAGGGTTATGGGTCTGGGGCCAACGTCCTGACTTTC. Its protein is CASSPPQGYGSGANVLTF.

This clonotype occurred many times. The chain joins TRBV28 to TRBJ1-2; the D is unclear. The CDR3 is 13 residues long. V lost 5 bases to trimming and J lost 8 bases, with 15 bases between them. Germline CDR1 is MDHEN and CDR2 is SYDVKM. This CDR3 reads CASSRDPIQGYTF. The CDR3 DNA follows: TGTGCCAGCAGTCGAGACCCCATACAGGGCTACACCTTC.

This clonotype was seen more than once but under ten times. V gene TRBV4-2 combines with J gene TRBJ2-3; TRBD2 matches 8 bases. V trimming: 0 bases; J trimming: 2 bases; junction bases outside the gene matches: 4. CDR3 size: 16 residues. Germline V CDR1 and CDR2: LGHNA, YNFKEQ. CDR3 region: CASSQEAGVLTDTQYF. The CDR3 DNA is TGTGCCAGCAGCCAAGAAGCGGGAGTTCTCACAGATACGCAGTATTTT.

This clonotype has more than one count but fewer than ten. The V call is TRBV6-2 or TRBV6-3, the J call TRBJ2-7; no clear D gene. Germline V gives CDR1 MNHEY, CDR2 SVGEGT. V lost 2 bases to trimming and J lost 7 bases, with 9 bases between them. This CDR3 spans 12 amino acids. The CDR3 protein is CASSYGVGEQYF. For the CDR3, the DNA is TGTGCCAGCAGTTACGGAGTCGGGGAGCAGTACTTC.

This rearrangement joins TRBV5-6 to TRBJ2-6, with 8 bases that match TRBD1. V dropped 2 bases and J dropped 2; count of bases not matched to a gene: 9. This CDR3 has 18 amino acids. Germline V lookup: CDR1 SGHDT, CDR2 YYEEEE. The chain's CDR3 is CASSFGTGGSAGANVLTF. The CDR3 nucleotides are TGTGCCAGCAGCTTTGGAACAGGGGGTTCAGCTGGGGCCAACGTCCTGACTTTC.

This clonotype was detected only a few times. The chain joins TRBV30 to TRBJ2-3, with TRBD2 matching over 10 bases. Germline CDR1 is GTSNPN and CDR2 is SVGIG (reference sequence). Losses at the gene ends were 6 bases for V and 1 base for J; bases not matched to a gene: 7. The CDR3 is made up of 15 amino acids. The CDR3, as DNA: TGTGCCTGCACCCCCGGACTAGCGGGCACAGATACGCAGTATTTT. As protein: CACTPGLAGTDTQYF.

The CDR3 region has the DNA TGCAGCGTTGTGGGGGGGGAATCTGAGACCCAGTACTTC. Protein: CSVVGGESETQYF. The V call is TRBV29-1, the J call TRBJ2-5; 7 bases are shared with TRBD2. Losses at the gene ends were 4 bases for V and 5 bases for J; bases not matched to a gene: 7. The germline CDR1 and CDR2 sequences are SQVTM and ANQGSEA. The CDR3 has 13 residues.

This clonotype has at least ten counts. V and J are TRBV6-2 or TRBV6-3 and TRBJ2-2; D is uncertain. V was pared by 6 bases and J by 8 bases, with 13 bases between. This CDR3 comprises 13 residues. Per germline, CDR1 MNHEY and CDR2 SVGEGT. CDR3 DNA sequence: TGTGCCAGCAGGCGATCGGAAGTGGGGGAGCTGTTTTTT. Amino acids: CASRRSEVGELFF.

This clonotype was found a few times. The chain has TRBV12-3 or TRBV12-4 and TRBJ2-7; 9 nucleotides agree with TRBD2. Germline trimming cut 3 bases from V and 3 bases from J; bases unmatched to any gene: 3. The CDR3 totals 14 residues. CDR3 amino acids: CASSFQLAGYEQYF. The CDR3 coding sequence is TGTGCCAGCAGTTTTCAACTAGCGGGCTACGAGCAGTACTTC.

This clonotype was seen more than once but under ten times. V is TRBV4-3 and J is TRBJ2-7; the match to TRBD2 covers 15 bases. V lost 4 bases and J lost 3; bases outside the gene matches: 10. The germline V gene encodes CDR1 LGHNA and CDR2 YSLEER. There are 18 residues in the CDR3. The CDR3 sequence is CASSLGLAGGMGHYEQYF. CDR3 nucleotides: TGCGCCAGCAGCCTCGGACTAGCGGGAGGGATGGGACACTACGAGCAGTACTTC.

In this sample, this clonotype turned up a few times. CDR3 nucleotide sequence: TGTGCCAGCAGCTTAGGAGACTCGACACAAAACATTCAGTACTTC. Translated: CASSLGDSTQNIQYF. The chain carries TRBV7-6 and TRBJ2-4; D remains ambiguous. There are 15 residues in the CDR3. The germline gives CDR1 SGHVS, CDR2 FNYEAQ. V gave up 1 base and J gave up 5 bases, with 12 bases separating them. Full variable domain (outside the CDR3, taken from reference TRBV7-6 and TRBJ2-4): GAGVSQSPRYKVTKRGQDVALRCDPISGHVSLYWYRQALGQGPEFLTYFNYEAQQDKSGLPNDRFSAERPEGSISTLTIQRTEQRDSAMYRCASSLGDSTQNIQYFGAGTRLSVL.

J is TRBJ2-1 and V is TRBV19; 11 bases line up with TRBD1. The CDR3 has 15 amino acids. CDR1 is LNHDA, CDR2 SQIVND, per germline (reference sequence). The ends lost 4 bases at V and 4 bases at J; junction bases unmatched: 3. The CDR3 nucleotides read TGTGCCAGTAGTACAGGACAGGGGGCTTACAATGAGCAGTTCTTC. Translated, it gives CASSTGQGAYNEQFF.

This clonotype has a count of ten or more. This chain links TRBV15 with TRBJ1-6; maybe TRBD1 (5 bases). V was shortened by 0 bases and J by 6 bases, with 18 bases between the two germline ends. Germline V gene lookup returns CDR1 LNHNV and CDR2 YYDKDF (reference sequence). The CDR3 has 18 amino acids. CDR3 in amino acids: CATSRDVLVGGGNSPLHF. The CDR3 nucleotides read TGTGCCACCAGCAGAGATGTTCTTGTCGGGGGAGGTAATTCACCCCTCCACTTT.

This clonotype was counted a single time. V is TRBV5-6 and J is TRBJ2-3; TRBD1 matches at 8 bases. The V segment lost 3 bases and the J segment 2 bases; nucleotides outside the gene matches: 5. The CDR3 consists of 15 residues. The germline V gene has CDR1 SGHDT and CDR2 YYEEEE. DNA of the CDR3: TGTGCCAGCAGCTCGGACAGGGCCCTCACAGATACGCAGTATTTT. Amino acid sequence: CASSSDRALTDTQYF.